This T cell receptor beta chain comes out of a study of cytomegalovirus exposure and HLA in healthy donors (dated 2017 in TCRdb). About the study as a whole: In an earlier analysis of approximately 500 of the donors, under 300 Gb of sequence data and 90 million to 120 million unique TCR beta sequences from roughly 200 million T cells were reported. About 280 gigabases of sequencing data and approximately 92 million unique TCR sequences made up an early release that covered approximately 700 HLA-typed donors. Of the 398 genotyped donors, approximately 80% were placed in the genetic ancestry cluster associated with self-reported Caucasian donors. The aim of the study was to test whether cataloging public T cell receptors could identify signatures of past pathogen exposure. The study used immunosequencing to profile the T cell repertoires of approximately 690 subjects and linked those repertoires to cytomegalovirus serostatus. Along with the approximately 650-subject first cohort, a separate validation cohort of roughly 110 different subjects was used. To predict cytomegalovirus infection status, the study brought together high-throughput TCR immunosequencing, statistical association of individual TCRs with disease status, and machine learning. A later analysis re-examined previously published TCR beta repertoires from about 670 donors and added high-resolution HLA genotyping to investigate patterns of TCR occurrence. Rather than using new phenotypic data, the later analysis identified candidate immune exposures from TCR beta sequences and from how often those sequences occurred across donors. To decide whether each TCR beta V gene segment behaved as functional or pseudogenic, an earlier analysis of some 600 of the donors relied on high-throughput TCR beta sequencing. Donor age, sex, ethnicity and CMV serostatus were collected together with the repertoire data. A later genetic analysis used genome-wide SNP genotypes for about 60% of the roughly 700 donors, treating that subset as a discovery cohort. All discovery cohort repertoires had been generated using a single sequencing platform. HLA typing covered class I and class II loci at four-digit resolution. Typing coverage differed by locus: A, B, C, DRB1 and DQB1 were typed in about 620-640 donors, DQA1 in 522, DPA1 in over 600, and DPB1 in around 440. A few DR-DQ haplotypes were handled as single units for association and clustering because linkage in the cohort was strong. Among about 370 genotyped donors of the cohort, an average of approximately 240,000 unique TCR beta nucleotide sequences was sequenced per donor, of which about 18% were non-productive.

Libraries were made using the immunoSEQ multiplex PCR assay. For the multiplex PCR, a mixture combining 60 forward primers for TCR Vbeta segments and 13 reverse primers for TCR Jbeta segments was used. Amplification of the CDR3 region of rearranged TCR beta genes was performed with a multiplex PCR assay on genomic DNA. Amplified TCR beta libraries were sequenced as 87-base-pair reads on the Illumina HiSeq System. Regarding the original processing steps: A later analysis counted about 80 million unique TCR beta chains across the 550 to 750 repertoires, and 9.5 million to 11 million of these chains were shared by at least two donors. Raw reads were error-corrected and collapsed into unique sequences by a nearest-neighbor algorithm in which closely related sequences were merged to remove PCR and sequencing errors. To assign V, D and J gene segments, CDR3 sequences were aligned to IMGT reference sequences. For a sequence to be retained, at least a six-nucleotide match to both a V gene segment and a J gene segment was required. A rearrangement was called productive if the CDR3 had no stop codons and remained in frame with V and J, and every other rearrangement was called non-productive. Following IMGT convention, CDR3 was defined as the stretch from the second conserved V-encoded cysteine to the conserved J-encoded phenylalanine. Sequences without an unambiguous match to a single V gene segment were excluded from the earlier analysis of almost 600 of the donors. In an earlier analysis of several hundred of the donors, V segments were called functional above 56.7% productive rearrangements and were called segregating when the between-donor standard deviation exceeded 5%. A statistical classification framework was developed to diagnose cytomegalovirus status using the catalog of TCR beta chain sequences. A later analysis assigned V and J genes by comparing TCR nucleotide sequences with IMGT/GENE-DB human TR gene sequences. A later analysis assigned CDR3 sequences and most-parsimonious VDJ recombination scenarios with the TCRdist pipeline. In a later analysis, each TCR beta chain was defined by its CDR3 amino acid sequence together with its V-gene family, and reads without a unique V-gene family were excluded. As a way to deal with suspected cross-contamination and a sequencing artifact, a later analysis dropped roughly 600 nucleotide sequences that were highly shared and had low generation probability. In a later analysis, a clonal expansion index was calculated for each public chain from normalized within-repertoire ranks of inferred template counts. In a later analysis, generation probabilities were computed with a VDJ recombination model fitted to out-of-frame rearrangements, and the resulting probabilities were checked against IGoR. In a later analysis, hypergeometric tests were used to score TCR-TCR, TCR-HLA and TCR-CMV co-occurrence, with a repertoire-size bias correction applied to TCR pairs. To estimate false discovery rates, a later analysis permuted the HLA or CMV assignments 20 times. A later analysis grouped co-occurring TCRs with DBSCAN, adding TCRdist sequence similarity when clustering within HLA-allele-positive subsets. Repertoires with fewer than 30,000 or more than 120,000 public chains, plus five repertoires with anomalous nucleotide sharing, were excluded from co-occurrence clustering. The immuneACCESS repertoire file appears here via TCRdb, limited to in-frame rearrangements. These files lack a portion of the clones; in checked studies, under half of the deficit traces to unresolved V genes, and the cause of the others is not known. Clone size and V and J calls were adopted from that table, with D and trimming inferred from the DNA. The sample profile shows approximately 130,000 clones; 75% to 90% of them were found once. The top ten constitute approximately 1.5% of the sample.

The cohort consisted of more than 650 healthy bone marrow donors. At the time of sampling, all cohort members were nominally healthy, though unrecorded immune exposures were likely present. The donor tested CMV seronegative, placing the donor among the roughly 350 seronegative members of the cohort. Each donor provided a peripheral blood sample, and peripheral blood mononuclear cells were used for TCR beta sequencing. The Qiagen DNeasy Blood Extraction Kit was used to extract genomic DNA from the blood cell samples. Study-level results and caveats: In both the original and validation cohorts, the classifier was reported to diagnose cytomegalovirus status with high specificity and sensitivity. In this cohort, only TCR beta chains were sequenced, and detectable features were limited by the absence of alpha or paired-chain data. Correlated functional status among segregating V segments might be attributable to linkage disequilibrium, but an unknown experimental factor could not be ruled out. Some 16 rarely observed V segments, including chromosome 9 orphons, were excluded from the earlier analysis of about 610 of the donors because counts were too low. When HLA alleles, especially DR and DQ, strongly co-occurred, attributing TCR associations to individual alleles was difficult. A total of some 180 TCR beta chains were listed by the study as associated with cytomegalovirus. In a later analysis, several top co-occurrence clusters were reported to appear linked to parvovirus B19, influenza, CMV and Epstein-Barr virus. Because HLA typing was missing for some donors at each locus, association tests included only the typed subset. Sequencing depth was assumed to be roughly uniform across donors in the presence/absence analyses, though that assumption may not hold. Broadly in line with IMGT annotations, most TCR beta V segments showed up in productive rearrangements about 87% or about 30% of the time in an earlier analysis of approximately 640 of the donors. A group of highly shared sequence variants was considered likely to be a technical artifact of the sequencing pipeline. According to a later analysis, TCR association rates differed among HLA loci, with DRB1 alleles showing the most associated TCRs and HLA-C alleles showing the fewest. An association between a missense DCLRE1C variant and V-gene and J-gene trimming of TCR beta chains was found in a later genetic analysis and replicated in an independent cohort. Most TCR sequences were observed very rarely across donors, whereas some public TCRs were present in many individuals. The authors suggested that the approach could potentially be generalized to other disease states and immunological phenotypes. According to a later analysis, most CMV-associated TCR beta chains appeared to be HLA-restricted, and the HLA associations seemed to be driven largely by CMV exposure. In a later analysis, HLA-associated TCR beta chains were found to be more clonally expanded and to have lower generation probabilities than equally common non-associated chains. According to a later genetic analysis, donors in an Asian-associated ancestry cluster had fewer N-insertions in productive TCRs than the roughly 670-donor mean. For the cohort, immune exposure information was limited to CMV serostatus. A further reported finding was that TCR beta sequences accurately predicted the HLA-A and HLA-B alleles for most subjects in the first cohort. In vitro tests confirmed that a few of the cytomegalovirus-associated TCR beta chains recognize cytomegalovirus antigens. A later analysis associated 16,951 TCR beta sequences with specific HLA alleles at a false discovery rate of 0.05.

With regard to this clone: Its antigen is unknown. No base qualities exist here, and no much larger clone lies one base off it.

The sample comprised PBMCs. This receptor was taken from a man in his forties in good health and CMV-seronegative.

The CDR3 reads as follows: CASSRPGTGVLETQYF. The nucleotide sequence is given as TGTGCCAGTAGTAGACCCGGGACAGGGGTGTTGGAGACCCAGTACTTC. This chain joins TRBV19 to TRBJ2-5; the junction holds 10 bases that match TRBD1. The CDR3 runs 16 residues from the cysteine to the phenylalanine. Only CDR3 DNA remains: 48 bases, in frame from the first base. Looking up the germline V gene (reference sequence) yields CDR1 LNHDA and CDR2 SQIVND. V has 4 bases trimmed and J has 5 bases trimmed; junction bases matching no gene number 10.